Given below is one T cell receptor (beta chain) in context. Its antigen is still unknown. The record has no base qualities; no much larger clone is one base away. This record comes from a study of shared clonotypes between healthy human individuals (dated by TCRdb to between 2020 and 2021). Some background on the complete study: A couple of women and three men aged 18 to 49 years were included in the cohort. Between about 0.94 and 8.9 billion PBMCs per donor were obtained by leukapheresis. For each donor, three plates each were used for CD4 naive and CD4 memory, two plates were used for CD8 naive, and one plate was used for CD8 memory. Libraries were prepared and TCR repertoires were sequenced by different laboratories using diverse techniques, in order to increase sequencing depth and limit assay-specific biases. The study deeply sequenced blood TCR repertoires of about 5 healthy adults to estimate repertoire size and the extent of clonotype sharing between individuals. What the research found in general, with its limitations: Sharing across a handful of donors was observed for roughly 5% of naive CD4, under 4% of naive CD8, over 2% of memory CD4, and less than 0.45% of memory CD8 clonotypes. Larger estimated clonotype richness was generally found for naive subsets than for memory subsets. Because the study included a small number of donors, the genetic and exposure-history diversity represented was limited. Compared with non-shared clonotypes, clonotypes shared by all four sorted-subset donors had higher generation probabilities. Pairwise subsampling indicated that sequencing depth was expected to affect the degree of clonotype sharing among donors. Only blood was sampled, and tissue TCR repertoires likely differ from those in blood. Rarefaction of sorted-subset datasets indicated incomplete sequencing despite the large sequencing depth.

The CDR3 goes from the cysteine to the phenylalanine over 14 residues. Of the read, only the CDR3 DNA is kept; its 42 bases are in frame from base 1. A distance of 9 bases separates the germline ends of V and J, which lose 3 bases and 0 bases respectively. Reading the germline V gene gives CDR1 SGHRS and CDR2 YFSETQ. Using the deep immunoSEQ assay, TCR CDR3 regions were amplified from genomic DNA by multiplex PCR. For each cell subset, the extracted genomic DNA was distributed evenly across all wells of several immunoSEQ 96-well plates, and each plate served as one replicate. For sorted subsets, each replicate PCR was loaded with around 220 ng genomic DNA, equivalent to 30,000 or so T cell genomes. The purified libraries were quantified using a Qubit 3.0 fluorometer, sized with a Bioanalyzer 2100, and then quantified again using the KAPA Library Quantification kit. Every immunoSEQ 96-well plate was sequenced on a separate single-read 150-cycle Illumina NextSeq 550 flow cell. The original pipeline was this. Because the immunoSEQ output included only junctional sequences and no quality scores, the filtering could not be the same as the filtering used for full-length reads. To assign V/J genes and CDR3, sequences were annotated against IMGT germline references using PyIR, a Python wrapper for IgBLAST v1.9. Reads were filtered out if the reads had weak V/J assignments (E-value above 1e-6), no CDR3, stop codons, out-of-frame junctions, or ambiguous translated residues. V3J clonotypes were defined by identical inferred V gene, J gene, and CDR3 amino acid sequence. The percentage overlap between two repertoires was calculated by dividing the number of shared unique clonotypes by the size of the smaller repertoire. Richness of each repertoire was evaluated using RTK rarefaction, the Chao1 estimator, and Recon v2.1 estimates of unobserved clonotypes. OLGA was used to compute generation probabilities for all TCRbeta clonotypes that the gDNA method yielded from a handful of donors. TCRdb re-hosts the immuneACCESS table, in-frame sequences only. Its copies lack some clones; in the studies checked, an unresolved V gene accounts for under half of them, and the cause for the rest is not known. V and J calls and clone size follow that table, whereas D and trimming were derived from the DNA. This sample lists 550,000 to 800,000 clones; less than 85% were detected once. Clones ranked in the top ten supply more than 1.5% of the sample.

Healthy HIV-negative adults with no recently reported acute infections or vaccinations were included as donors. Every donor was a Caucasian adult living in Nashville, Tennessee, USA. CD4+ T cells were enriched by magnetic negative selection, after which naive cells were positively selected on CD45RA and the negative fraction was taken as the memory subset. After blood collection by leukapheresis, PBMCs were isolated using Ficoll-Histopaque density gradient centrifugation and then cryopreserved in the vapor phase of liquid nitrogen. Purity and quantity of every magnetically sorted T cell population were checked by analytical flow cytometry. Genomic DNA was isolated from every sorted fraction and measured by UV absorbance on a Nanodrop 2000c.

The sequence derives from a woman aged 30 to 39 in good health. The chain employs TRBV5-1 and TRBJ1-1, with the D gene too uncertain to name. Sequenced sample: memory CD4+ T cells sorted from blood. The sample's cell subset or site label, in plain terms: CD45RA-negative fraction. CDR3 region: CASSSGRLNTEAFF. The nucleotides are TGCGCCAGCAGCTCCGGTAGATTGAACACTGAAGCTTTCTTT.